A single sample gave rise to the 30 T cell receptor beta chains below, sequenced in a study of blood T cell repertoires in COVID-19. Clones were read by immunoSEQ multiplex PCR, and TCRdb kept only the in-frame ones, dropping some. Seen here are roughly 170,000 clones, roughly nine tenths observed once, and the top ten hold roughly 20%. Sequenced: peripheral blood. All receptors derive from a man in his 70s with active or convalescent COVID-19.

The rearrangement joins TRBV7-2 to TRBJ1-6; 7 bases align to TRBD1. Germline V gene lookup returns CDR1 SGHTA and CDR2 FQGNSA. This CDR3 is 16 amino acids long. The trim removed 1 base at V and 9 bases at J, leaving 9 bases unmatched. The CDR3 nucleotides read TGTGCCAGCAGCTTAGAAGGGACAGCTGTGGGTTCACCCCTCCACTTT. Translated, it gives CASSLEGTAVGSPLHF. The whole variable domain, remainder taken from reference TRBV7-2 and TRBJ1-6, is GAGVSQSPSNKVTEKGKDVELRCDPISGHTALYWYRQSLGQGLEFLIYFQGNSAPDKSGLPSDRFSAERTGGSVSTLTIQRTQQEDSAVYLCASSLEGTAVGSPLHFGNGTRLTVT.

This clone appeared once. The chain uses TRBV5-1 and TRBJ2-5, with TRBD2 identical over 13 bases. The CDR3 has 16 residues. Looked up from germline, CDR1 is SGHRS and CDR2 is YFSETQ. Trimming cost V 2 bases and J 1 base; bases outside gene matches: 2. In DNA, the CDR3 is TGCGCCAGCAGCTTTGGACTAGCGGGGGTCCAAGAGACCCAGTACTTC. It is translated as CASSFGLAGVQETQYF. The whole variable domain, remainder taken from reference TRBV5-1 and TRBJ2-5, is KAGVTQTPRYLIKTRGQQVTLSCSPISGHRSVSWYQQTPGQGLQFLFEYFSETQRNKGNFPGRFSGRQFSNSRSEMNVSTLELGDSALYLCASSFGLAGVQETQYFGPGTRLLVL.

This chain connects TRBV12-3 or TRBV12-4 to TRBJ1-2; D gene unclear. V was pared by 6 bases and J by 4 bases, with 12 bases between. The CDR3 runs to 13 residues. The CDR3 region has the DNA TGTGCCAGCAGCGTACGGCGCGGCTATGGCTACACCTTC. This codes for CASSVRRGYGYTF.

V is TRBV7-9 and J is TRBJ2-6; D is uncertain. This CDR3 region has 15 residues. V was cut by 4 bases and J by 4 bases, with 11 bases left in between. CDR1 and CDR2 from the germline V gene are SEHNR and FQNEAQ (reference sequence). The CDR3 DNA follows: TGTGCCAGCAGCTCCCCCCCGAGGGGGGCCAACGTCCTGACTTTC. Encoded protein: CASSSPPRGANVLTF.

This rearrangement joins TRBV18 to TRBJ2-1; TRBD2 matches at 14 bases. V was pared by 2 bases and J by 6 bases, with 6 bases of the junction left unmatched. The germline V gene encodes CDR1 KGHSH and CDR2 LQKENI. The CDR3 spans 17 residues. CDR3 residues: CASSPAGTSGRSNEQFF. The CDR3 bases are TGTGCCAGCTCACCAGCCGGGACTAGCGGGAGATCCAATGAGCAGTTCTTC.

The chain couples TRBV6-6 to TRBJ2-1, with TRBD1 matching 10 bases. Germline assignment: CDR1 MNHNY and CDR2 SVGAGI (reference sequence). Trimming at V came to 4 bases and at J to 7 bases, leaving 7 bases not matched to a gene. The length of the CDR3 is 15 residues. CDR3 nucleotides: TGTGCCAGCAGTTCGCCGGGACAGGGGAGGAATGAGCAGTTCTTC. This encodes CASSSPGQGRNEQFF.

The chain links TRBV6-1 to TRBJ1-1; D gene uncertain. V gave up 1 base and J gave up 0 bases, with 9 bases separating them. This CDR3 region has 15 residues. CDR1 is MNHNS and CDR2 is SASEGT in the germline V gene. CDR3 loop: CASSEGGVMNTEAFF. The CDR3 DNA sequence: TGTGCCAGCAGTGAAGGTGGAGTTATGAACACTGAAGCTTTCTTT.

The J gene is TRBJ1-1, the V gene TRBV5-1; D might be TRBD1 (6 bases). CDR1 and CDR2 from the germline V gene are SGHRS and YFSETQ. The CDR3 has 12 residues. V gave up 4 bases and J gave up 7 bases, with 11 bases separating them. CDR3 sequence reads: CASSEIQGEAFF. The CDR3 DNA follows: TGCGCCAGCAGCGAAATACAGGGTGAAGCTTTCTTT.

The CDR3: CASSSASGRVDTQYF. The DNA for the CDR3 is TGTGCCAGCAGCTCCGCCAGCGGGAGGGTAGATACGCAGTATTTT. This chain links TRBV7-3 with TRBJ2-3; 10 nucleotides align to TRBD2. Germline loops: CDR1 SGHTA, CDR2 FQGTGA. The J segment lost 5 bases and the V segment lost 4 bases, leaving 6 bases of the junction unmatched. CDR3 length: 15 amino acids.

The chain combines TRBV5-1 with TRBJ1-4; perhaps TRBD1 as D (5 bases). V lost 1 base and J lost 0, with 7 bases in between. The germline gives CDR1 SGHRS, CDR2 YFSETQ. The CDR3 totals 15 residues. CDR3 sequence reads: CASSLPTATNEKLFF. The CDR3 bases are TGCGCCAGCAGCTTGCCGACAGCAACTAATGAAAAACTGTTTTTT.

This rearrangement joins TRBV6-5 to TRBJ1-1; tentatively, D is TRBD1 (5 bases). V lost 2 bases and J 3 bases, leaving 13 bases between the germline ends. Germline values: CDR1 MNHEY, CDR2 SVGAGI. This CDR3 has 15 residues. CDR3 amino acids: CASSYGGLFHTEAFF. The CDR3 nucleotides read TGTGCCAGCAGTTACGGGGGACTCTTTCACACTGAAGCTTTCTTT.

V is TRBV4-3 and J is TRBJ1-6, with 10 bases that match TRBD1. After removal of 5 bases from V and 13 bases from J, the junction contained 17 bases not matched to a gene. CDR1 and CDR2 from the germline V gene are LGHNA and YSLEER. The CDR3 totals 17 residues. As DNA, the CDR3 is TGCGCCAGCAGCAGGGCCCCCCCGGGACAGGGGACCTTGCCCCTCCACTTT. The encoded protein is CASSRAPPGQGTLPLHF.

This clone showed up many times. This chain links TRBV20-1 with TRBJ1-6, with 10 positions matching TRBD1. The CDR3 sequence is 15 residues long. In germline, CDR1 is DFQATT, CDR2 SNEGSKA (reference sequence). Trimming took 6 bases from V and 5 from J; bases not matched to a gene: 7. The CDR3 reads CSASGTGVDNSPLHF. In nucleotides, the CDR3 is TGCAGTGCCAGTGGGACAGGGGTCGATAATTCACCCCTCCACTTT.

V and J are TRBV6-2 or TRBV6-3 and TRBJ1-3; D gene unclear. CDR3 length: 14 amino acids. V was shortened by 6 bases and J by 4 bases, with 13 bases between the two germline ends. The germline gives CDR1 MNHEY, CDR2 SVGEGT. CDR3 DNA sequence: TGTGCCAGCAGCCTCCGGGAGACCGGAAACACCATATATTTT. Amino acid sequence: CASSLRETGNTIYF.

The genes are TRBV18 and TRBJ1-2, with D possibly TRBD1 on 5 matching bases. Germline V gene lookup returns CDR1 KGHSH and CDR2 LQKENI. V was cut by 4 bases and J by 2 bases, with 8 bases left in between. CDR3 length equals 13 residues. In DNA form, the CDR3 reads TGTGCCAGCTCACAAGGGGCGAACTATGGCTACACCTTC. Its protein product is CASSQGANYGYTF.

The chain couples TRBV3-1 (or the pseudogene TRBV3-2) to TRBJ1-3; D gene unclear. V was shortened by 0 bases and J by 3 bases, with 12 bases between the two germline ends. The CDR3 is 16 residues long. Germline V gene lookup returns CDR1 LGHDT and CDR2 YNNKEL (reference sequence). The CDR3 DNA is TGTGCCAGCAGCCAAGATAGTTCCGGGGTTGGAAACACCATATATTTT. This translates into CASSQDSSGVGNTIYF.

CDR3 amino acids: CASSFSPQAGTDEQYF. The CDR3 bases are TGTGCCAGCAGTTTTTCCCCCCAGGCCGGGACAGACGAGCAGTACTTC. The chain employs TRBV6-5 and TRBJ2-7; 7 positions agree with TRBD1. With V trimmed by 4 bases and J by 5 bases, 14 bases remained unmatched. This CDR3 is 16 amino acids long. Germline values: CDR1 MNHEY, CDR2 SVGAGI.

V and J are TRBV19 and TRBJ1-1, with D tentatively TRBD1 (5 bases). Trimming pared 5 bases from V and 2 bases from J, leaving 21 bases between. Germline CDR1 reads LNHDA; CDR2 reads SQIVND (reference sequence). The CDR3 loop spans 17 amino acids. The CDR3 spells CASSAGFGQGVNTEAFF. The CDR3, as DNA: TGTGCCAGTAGTGCCGGGTTTGGACAAGGGGTAAACACTGAAGCTTTCTTT.

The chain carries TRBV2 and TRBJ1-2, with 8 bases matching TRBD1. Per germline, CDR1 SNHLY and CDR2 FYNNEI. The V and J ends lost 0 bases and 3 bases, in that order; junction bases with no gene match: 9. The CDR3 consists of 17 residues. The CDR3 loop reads CASSEALRSGGHYGYTF. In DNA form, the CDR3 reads TGTGCCAGCAGTGAAGCGCTTAGGTCAGGGGGCCACTATGGCTACACCTTC.

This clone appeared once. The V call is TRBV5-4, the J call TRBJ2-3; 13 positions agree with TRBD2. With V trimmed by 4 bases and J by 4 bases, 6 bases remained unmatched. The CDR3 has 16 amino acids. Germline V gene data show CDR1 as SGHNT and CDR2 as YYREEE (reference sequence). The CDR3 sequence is CASSLGLAGAADTQYF. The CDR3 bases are TGTGCCAGCAGCCTCGGACTAGCGGGGGCGGCAGATACGCAGTATTTT.

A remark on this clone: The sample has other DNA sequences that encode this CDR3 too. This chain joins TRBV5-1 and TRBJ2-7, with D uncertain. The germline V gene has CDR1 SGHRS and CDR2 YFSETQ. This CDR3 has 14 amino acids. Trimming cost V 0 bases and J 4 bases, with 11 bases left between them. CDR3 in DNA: TGCGCCAGCAGCTTGGTGGTACAACCTTACGAGCAGTACTTC. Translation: CASSLVVQPYEQYF.

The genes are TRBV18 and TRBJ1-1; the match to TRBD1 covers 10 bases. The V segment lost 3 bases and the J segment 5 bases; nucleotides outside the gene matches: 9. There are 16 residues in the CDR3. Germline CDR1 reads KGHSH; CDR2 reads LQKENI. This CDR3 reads CASSPLGTGDHTEAFF. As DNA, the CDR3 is TGTGCCAGCTCACCCTTAGGGACAGGGGACCATACTGAAGCTTTCTTT.

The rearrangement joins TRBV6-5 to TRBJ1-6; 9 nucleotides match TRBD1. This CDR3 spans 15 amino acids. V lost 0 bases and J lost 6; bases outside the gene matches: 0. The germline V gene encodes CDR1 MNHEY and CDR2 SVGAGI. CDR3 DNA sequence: TGTGCCAGCAGTTACTCGGGACAGGGTAATTCACCCCTCCACTTT. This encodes CASSYSGQGNSPLHF.

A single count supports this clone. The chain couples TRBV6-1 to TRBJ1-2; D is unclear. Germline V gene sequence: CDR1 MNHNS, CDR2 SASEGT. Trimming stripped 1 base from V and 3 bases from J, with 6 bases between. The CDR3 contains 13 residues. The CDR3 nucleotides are TGTGCCAGCAGTGAAGGGAGGGACTATGGCTACACCTTC. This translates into CASSEGRDYGYTF.

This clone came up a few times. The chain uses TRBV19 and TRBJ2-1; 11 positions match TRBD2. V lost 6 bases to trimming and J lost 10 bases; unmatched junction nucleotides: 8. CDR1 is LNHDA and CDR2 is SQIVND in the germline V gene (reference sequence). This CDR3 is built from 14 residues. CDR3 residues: CASSPRTSGLEQFF. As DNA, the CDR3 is TGTGCCAGTAGCCCCCGGACTAGCGGGTTAGAGCAGTTCTTC.

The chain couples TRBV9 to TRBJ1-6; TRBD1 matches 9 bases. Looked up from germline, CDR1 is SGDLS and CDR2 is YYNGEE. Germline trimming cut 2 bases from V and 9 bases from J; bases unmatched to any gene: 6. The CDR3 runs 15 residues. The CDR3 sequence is CASSVGDRAASPLHF. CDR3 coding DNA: TGTGCCAGCAGCGTCGGGGACAGGGCTGCTTCACCCCTCCACTTT.

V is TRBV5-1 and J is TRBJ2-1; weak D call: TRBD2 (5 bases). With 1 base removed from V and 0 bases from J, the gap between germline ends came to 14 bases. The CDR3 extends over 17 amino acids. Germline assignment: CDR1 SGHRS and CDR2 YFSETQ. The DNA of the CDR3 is TGCGCCAGCAGCTTGAACAGCCCGAGGGTCTCCTACAATGAGCAGTTCTTC. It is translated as CASSLNSPRVSYNEQFF.

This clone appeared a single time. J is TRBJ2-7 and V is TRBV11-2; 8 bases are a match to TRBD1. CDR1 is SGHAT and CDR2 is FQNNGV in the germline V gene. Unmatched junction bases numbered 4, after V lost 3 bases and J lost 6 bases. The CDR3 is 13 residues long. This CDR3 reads CASSLDRAGEQYF. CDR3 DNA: TGTGCCAGCAGCTTGGACAGGGCGGGCGAGCAGTACTTC.

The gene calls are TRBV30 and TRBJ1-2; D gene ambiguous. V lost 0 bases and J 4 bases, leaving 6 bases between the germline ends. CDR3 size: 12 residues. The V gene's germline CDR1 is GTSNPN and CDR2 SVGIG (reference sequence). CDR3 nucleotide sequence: TGTGCCTGGAGTGTACATGGCTATGGCTACACCTTC. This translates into CAWSVHGYGYTF.

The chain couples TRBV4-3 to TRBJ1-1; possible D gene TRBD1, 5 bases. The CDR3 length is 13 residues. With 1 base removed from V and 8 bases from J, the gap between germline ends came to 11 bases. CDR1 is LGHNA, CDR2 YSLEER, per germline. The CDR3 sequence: CASSQARDLEAFF. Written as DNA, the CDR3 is TGCGCCAGCAGCCAAGCCAGGGATCTAGAAGCTTTCTTT.